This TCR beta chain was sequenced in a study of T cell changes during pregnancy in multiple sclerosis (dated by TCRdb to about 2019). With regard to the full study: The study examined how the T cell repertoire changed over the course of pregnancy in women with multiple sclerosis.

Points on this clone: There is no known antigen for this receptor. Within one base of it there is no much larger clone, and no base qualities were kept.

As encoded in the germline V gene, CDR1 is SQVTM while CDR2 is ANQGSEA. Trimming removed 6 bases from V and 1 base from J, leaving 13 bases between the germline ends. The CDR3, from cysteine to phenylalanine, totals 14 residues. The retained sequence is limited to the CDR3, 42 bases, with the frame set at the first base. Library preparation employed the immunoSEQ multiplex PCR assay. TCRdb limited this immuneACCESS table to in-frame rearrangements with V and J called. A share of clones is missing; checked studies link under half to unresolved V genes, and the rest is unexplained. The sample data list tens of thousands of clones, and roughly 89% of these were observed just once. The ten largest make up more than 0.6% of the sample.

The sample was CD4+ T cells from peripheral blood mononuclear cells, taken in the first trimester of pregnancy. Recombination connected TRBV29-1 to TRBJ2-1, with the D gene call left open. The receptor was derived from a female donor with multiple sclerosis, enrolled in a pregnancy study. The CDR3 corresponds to CSVEVSTSYNEQFF. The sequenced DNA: TGCAGCGTAGAGGTTTCCACATCCTACAATGAGCAGTTCTTC.